The 10 T cell receptor beta chains below come from one sample, sequenced in a study of blood T cell repertoires in COVID-19. Assay: immunoSEQ multiplex PCR; the TCRdb copy retains only in-frame clones and omits some. The sample lists more than 200,000 clones; around 86% were seen once. Sequencing input: peripheral blood. These receptors were collected from a woman aged 60-70 years with COVID-19, enrolled during active disease.

V and J are TRBV5-8 and TRBJ2-1; 8 bases line up with TRBD2. The CDR3 spans 17 residues. Unmatched junction bases numbered 14, after V lost 5 bases and J lost 4 bases. Germline CDR1 and CDR2: SGHTS and YDEGEE. In DNA, the CDR3 is TGTGCCAGCAGAACGGGTATAGCGGGAAGCCGATACAATGAGCAGTTCTTC. It codes for CASRTGIAGSRYNEQFF.

The CDR3 DNA follows: TGCAGTGCTAGAGCAGCCAGGGGCTACACCTTC. Its protein is CSARAARGYTF. The chain links TRBV20-1 to TRBJ1-2; D gene uncertain. Between the trimmed V and J ends, which lost 1 base and 8 bases, there was a span of 8 bases. This CDR3 region has 11 residues. CDR1 is DFQATT and CDR2 is SNEGSKA in the germline V gene (reference sequence).

The genes are TRBV5-1 and TRBJ1-1; D is undetermined. The CDR3 totals 14 residues. V lost 4 bases and J 1 base, leaving 11 bases between the germline ends. CDR1 and CDR2 (germline): SGHRS, YFSETQ. CDR3 DNA: TGCGCCAGCAGCCCGAGGGCAGCGAACACTGAAGCTTTCTTT. It encodes CASSPRAANTEAFF.

This chain joins TRBV10-3 and TRBJ1-4, with D possibly TRBD1 on 6 matching bases. There are 13 residues in the CDR3. Per germline, CDR1 ENHRY and CDR2 SYGVKD. V lost 6 bases to trimming and J lost 3 bases, with 8 bases between them. The CDR3 loop reads CAIRPGANEKLFF. CDR3 coding DNA: TGTGCCATCAGGCCAGGGGCTAATGAAAAACTGTTTTTT.

CDR3 sequence: CASGGLNEKLFF. In nucleotides, the CDR3 is TGTGCCAGCGGCGGGCTGAATGAAAAACTGTTTTTT. The chain is built from TRBV7-9 and TRBJ1-4; D gene uncertain. This CDR3 region has 12 residues. Germline assignment: CDR1 SEHNR and CDR2 FQNEAQ (reference sequence). Trimming removed 8 bases from V and 5 bases from J, with 9 bases in between. Full variable domain (remainder filled in from reference TRBV7-9 and TRBJ1-4): DTGVSQNPRHKITKRGQNVTFRCDPISEHNRLYWYRQTLGQGPEFLTYFQNEAQLEKSRLLSDRFSAERPKGSFSTLEIQRTEQGDSAMYLCASGGLNEKLFFGSGTQLSVL.

The genes are TRBV29-1 and TRBJ1-1; the D gene is possibly TRBD1 (6 bases). The germline gives CDR1 SQVTM, CDR2 ANQGSEA. Deletions cut 3 bases from V and 5 bases from J, with 13 bases between. This CDR3 has 13 amino acids. The CDR3 loop reads CSVDRGVRTEAFF. As DNA, the CDR3 is TGCAGCGTTGACAGGGGCGTGAGAACTGAAGCTTTCTTT. The full variable domain, with the rest looked up from reference TRBV29-1 and TRBJ1-1, is SAVISQKPSRDICQRGTSLTIQCQVDSQVTMMFWYRQQPGQSLTLIATANQGSEATYESGFVIDKFPISRPNLTFSTLTVSNMSPEDSSIYLCSVDRGVRTEAFFGQGTRLTVV.

This clone was recorded only once. The chain employs TRBV24-1 and TRBJ2-1; 8 positions agree with TRBD2. The CDR3 runs 13 residues. V lost 5 bases and J lost 9; bases outside the gene matches: 5. The germline V gene has CDR1 KGHDR and CDR2 SFDVKD. In nucleotides, the CDR3 is TGTGCCACCAGTGTTAAAGCGGGAGTTGAGCAGTTCTTC. Translating it yields CATSVKAGVEQFF.

The CDR3 sequence: CASSSRLAGGPYNEQFF. The CDR3, as DNA: TGTGCCAGCAGCTCCCGACTAGCGGGAGGCCCCTACAATGAGCAGTTCTTC. This sequence joins TRBV7-3 and TRBJ2-1; 13 bases line up with TRBD2. J gave up 2 bases and V 4 bases, and 5 bases lay outside the gene matches. From germline, CDR1 is SGHTA and CDR2 FQGTGA. The CDR3 is 17 residues long.

The CDR3 bases are TGTGCCAGCAGCTTAGCGCGGGGAAACACCGGGGAGCTGTTTTTT. Amino acids: CASSLARGNTGELFF. This rearrangement joins TRBV7-3 to TRBJ2-2, with D possibly being TRBD2 (6 bases). The CDR3 sequence is 15 residues long. From germline, CDR1 is SGHTA and CDR2 FQGTGA. V was cut by 2 bases and J by 2 bases, with 9 bases left in between.

The chain recombines TRBV9 with TRBJ2-2; 9 bases are shared with TRBD2. J was trimmed by 7 bases and V by 4 bases; bases with no gene match: 14. CDR3 size: 17 residues. The germline V gene has CDR1 SGDLS and CDR2 YYNGEE. The CDR3 spells CASSPTGLAGVGGELFF. CDR3 DNA: TGTGCCAGCAGCCCGACGGGGTTAGCGGGAGTTGGCGGGGAGCTGTTTTTT.